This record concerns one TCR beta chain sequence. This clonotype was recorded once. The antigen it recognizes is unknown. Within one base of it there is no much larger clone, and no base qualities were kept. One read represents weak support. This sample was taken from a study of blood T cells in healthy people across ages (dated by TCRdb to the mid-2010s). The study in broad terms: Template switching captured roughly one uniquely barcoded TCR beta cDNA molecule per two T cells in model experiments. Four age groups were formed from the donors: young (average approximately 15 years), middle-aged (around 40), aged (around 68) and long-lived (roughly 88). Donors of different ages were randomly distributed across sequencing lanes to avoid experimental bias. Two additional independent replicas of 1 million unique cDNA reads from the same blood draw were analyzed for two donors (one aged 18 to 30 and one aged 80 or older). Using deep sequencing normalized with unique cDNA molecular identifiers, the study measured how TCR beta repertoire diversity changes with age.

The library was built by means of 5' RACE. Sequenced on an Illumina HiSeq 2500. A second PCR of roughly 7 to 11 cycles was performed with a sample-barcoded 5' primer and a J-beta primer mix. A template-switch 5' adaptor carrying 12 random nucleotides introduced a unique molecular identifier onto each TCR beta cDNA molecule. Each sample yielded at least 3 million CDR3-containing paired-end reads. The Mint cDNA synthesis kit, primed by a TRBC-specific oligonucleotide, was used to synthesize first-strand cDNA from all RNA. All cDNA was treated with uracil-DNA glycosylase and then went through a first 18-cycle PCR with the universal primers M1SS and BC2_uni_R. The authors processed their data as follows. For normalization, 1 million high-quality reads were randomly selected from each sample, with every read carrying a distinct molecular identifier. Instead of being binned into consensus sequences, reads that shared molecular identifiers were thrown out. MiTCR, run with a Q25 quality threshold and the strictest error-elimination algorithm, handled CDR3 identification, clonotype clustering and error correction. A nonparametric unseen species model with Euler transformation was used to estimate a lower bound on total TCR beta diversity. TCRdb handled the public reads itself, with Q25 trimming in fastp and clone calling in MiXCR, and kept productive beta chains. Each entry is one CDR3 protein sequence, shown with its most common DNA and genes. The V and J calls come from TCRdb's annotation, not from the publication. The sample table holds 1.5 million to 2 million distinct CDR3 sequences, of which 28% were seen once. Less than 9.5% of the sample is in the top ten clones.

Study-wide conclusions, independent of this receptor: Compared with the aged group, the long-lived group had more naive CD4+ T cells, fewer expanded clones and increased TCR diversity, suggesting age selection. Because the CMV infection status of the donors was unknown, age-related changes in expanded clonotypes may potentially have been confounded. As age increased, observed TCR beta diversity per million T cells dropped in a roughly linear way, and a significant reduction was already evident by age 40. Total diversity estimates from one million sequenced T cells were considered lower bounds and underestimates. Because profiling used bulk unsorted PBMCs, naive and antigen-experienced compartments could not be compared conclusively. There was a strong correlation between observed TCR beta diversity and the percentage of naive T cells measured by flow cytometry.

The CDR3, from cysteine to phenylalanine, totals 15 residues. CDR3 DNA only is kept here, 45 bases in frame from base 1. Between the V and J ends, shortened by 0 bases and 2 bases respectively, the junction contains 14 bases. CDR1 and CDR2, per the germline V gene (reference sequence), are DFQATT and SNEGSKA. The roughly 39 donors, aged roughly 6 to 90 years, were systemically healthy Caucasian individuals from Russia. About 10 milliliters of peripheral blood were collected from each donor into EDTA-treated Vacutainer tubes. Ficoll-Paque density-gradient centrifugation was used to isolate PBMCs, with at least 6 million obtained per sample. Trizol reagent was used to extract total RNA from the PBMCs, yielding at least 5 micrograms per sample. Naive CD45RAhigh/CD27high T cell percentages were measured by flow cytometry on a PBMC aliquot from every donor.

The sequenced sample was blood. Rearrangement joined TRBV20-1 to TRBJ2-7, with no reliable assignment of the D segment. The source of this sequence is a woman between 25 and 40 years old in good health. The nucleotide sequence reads TGCAGTGCTAGAGATCGGGTGGGAACCACCTACGAGCAGTACTTC. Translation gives CSARDRVGTTYEQYF.